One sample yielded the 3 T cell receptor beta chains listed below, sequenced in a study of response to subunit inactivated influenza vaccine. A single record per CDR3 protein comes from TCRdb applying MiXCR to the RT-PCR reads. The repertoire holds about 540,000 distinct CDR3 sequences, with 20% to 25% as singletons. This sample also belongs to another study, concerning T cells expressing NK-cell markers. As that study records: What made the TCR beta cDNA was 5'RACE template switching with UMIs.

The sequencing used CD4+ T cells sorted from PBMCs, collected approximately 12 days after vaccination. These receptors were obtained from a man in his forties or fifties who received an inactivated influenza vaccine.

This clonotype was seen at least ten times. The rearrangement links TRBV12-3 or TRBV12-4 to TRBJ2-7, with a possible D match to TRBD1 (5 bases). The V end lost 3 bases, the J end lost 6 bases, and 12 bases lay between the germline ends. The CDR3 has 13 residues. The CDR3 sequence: CASSLAGSSEQYF. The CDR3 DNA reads TGTGCCAGCAGTTTGGCAGGGTCGAGCGAGCAGTACTTC.

CDR3 loop: CSARDSDRGGYGYTF. CDR3 in DNA: TGCAGTGCTAGAGACTCGGACAGGGGAGGTTATGGCTACACCTTC. The rearrangement joins TRBV20-1 to TRBJ1-2, with 9 nucleotides matching TRBD1. The CDR3 runs to 15 residues. J was trimmed by 5 bases and V by 0 bases; bases with no gene match: 7. CDR1 is DFQATT and CDR2 is SNEGSKA in the germline V gene (reference sequence).

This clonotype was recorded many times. For the CDR3, the DNA is TGTGCCAGCAGCTTAGCGGGCGGGGGGGGATCCTACGAGCAGTACTTC. It translates to CASSLAGGGGSYEQYF. The chain has TRBV7-2 and TRBJ2-7; 9 bases line up with TRBD2. Trimming took 0 bases from V and 1 from J; bases not matched to a gene: 4. Germline V gene lookup returns CDR1 SGHTA and CDR2 FQGNSA. This CDR3 is built from 16 residues.